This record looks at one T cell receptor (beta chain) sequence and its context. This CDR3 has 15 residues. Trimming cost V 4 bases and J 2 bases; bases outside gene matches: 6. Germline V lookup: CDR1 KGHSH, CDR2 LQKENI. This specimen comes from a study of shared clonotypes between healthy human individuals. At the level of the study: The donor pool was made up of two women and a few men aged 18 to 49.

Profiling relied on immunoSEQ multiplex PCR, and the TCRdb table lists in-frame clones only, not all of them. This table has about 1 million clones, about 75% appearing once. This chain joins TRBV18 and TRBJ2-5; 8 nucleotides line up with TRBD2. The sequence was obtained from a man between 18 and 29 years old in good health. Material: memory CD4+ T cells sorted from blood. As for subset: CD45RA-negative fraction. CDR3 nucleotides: TGTGCCAGCTCACACGCGGGGGGCCTACAAGAGACCCAGTACTTC. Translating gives CASSHAGGLQETQYF.